This is a list of T cell receptor beta chains from one sample in a study of CD8 T cells in Susac syndrome. TCRdb re-derived calls from the immunoSEQ multiplex PCR reads in MiXCR, one entry per CDR3 protein. The sample shows approximately 260,000 distinct CDR3 sequences, roughly 95% of them seen only once. The sequenced sample consisted of CD4+ T cells from PBMCs. These receptors came from a human donor with Susac syndrome. Each CDR3 is given with its conserved first and last residue. The D gene is left open where the match is weak. Expanded clones get a size class; other rows say once, few or many, or leave the size out.

>TRBV9|NA|NA|TRBJ1-2
CASSVDQNYGYTF
TGTGCCAGCAGCGTAGATCAGAACTATGGCTACACCTTC
>TRBV4-1|once|NA|TRBJ1-1
CASSILSFRTEAFF
TGCGCCAGCAGCATCCTTTCATTCCGAACTGAAGCTTTCTTT
>TRBV6-2/TRBV6-3|NA|NA|TRBJ2-1
CASSYADLSPYGGWTLEQFF
TGTGCCAGCAGTTACGCGGACCTCAGCCCATATGGCGGGTGGACGCTTGAGCAGTTCTTC
>TRBV30|NA|NA|TRBJ2-7
CAWSGLVRYEQYF
TGTGCCTGGAGTGGCCTCGTCCGCTACGAGCAGTACTTC
>TRBV29-1|NA|NA|TRBJ1-1
CSVAFRNTEAFF
TGCAGCGTGGCTTTTAGAAACACTGAAGCTTTCTTT
>TRBV6-1|NA|TRBD1|TRBJ1-2
CASSVDRGDGYTF
TGTGCCAGCAGTGTCGACAGGGGGGACGGCTACACCTTC
>TRBV9|NA|NA|TRBJ2-2
CASSSRGRTGELFF
TGTGCCAGCAGCTCTAGGGGCAGGACCGGGGAGCTGTTTTTT
>TRBV12-3/TRBV12-4|NA|NA|TRBJ1-2
CASSPPRGGTTDGYTF
TGTGCCAGCAGTCCACCAAGGGGAGGGACGACGGATGGCTACACCTTC
>TRBV29-1|NA|NA|TRBJ1-1
CSVRHPNTEAFF
TGCAGCGTCCGACACCCGAACACTGAAGCTTTCTTT
>TRBV24-1|NA|TRBD1|TRBJ2-3
CATSDDRQGPRDTQYF
TGTGCCACCAGTGATGATCGACAGGGACCAAGAGATACGCAGTATTTT
>TRBV3-1|NA|NA|TRBJ1-2
CASSQEGSYGYTF
TGTGCCAGCAGCCAAGAGGGCAGCTATGGCTACACCTTC
>TRBV28|NA|NA|TRBJ1-2
CASTPTGNYGYTF
TGTGCCAGCACTCCTACAGGGAATTATGGCTACACCTTC
>TRBV9|NA|NA|TRBJ2-7
CASSVDPGGAGTYTYEQYF
TGTGCCAGCAGCGTAGATCCCGGGGGTGCCGGGACGTATACCTACGAGCAGTACTTC
>TRBV29-1|NA|NA|TRBJ2-6
CSELQGESGANVLTF
TGCAGCGAACTACAGGGAGAATCTGGGGCCAACGTCCTGACTTTC
>TRBV29-1|NA|NA|TRBJ1-1
CSVSWLTEAFF
TGCAGCGTCAGCTGGTTGACTGAAGCTTTCTTT
>TRBV7-3|NA|TRBD2|TRBJ2-7
CASSFTSGDYEQYF
TGTGCCAGCAGCTTTACTAGCGGGGACTACGAGCAGTACTTC
>TRBV14|NA|NA|TRBJ1-1
CASSPRTGGTEAFF
TGTGCCAGCAGCCCCCGGACGGGGGGCACTGAAGCTTTCTTT
>TRBV4-1|once|NA|TRBJ1-2
CASSQVTTNYGYTF
TGCGCCAGCAGCCAAGTAACAACGAACTATGGCTACACCTTC
>TRBV29-1|NA|NA|TRBJ2-1
CSVKGLDEQFF
TGCAGCGTGAAGGGGCTCGATGAGCAGTTCTTC
>TRBV25-1|NA|TRBD1|TRBJ1-2
CASSDRDRGYGYTF
TGTGCCAGCAGTGACCGGGACAGGGGCTATGGCTACACCTTC
>TRBV28|NA|NA|TRBJ1-5
CASSLWQGRGQPQHF
TGTGCCAGCAGTTTATGGCAGGGGCGGGGACAGCCCCAGCATTTT
>TRBV12-3/TRBV12-4|few|NA|TRBJ1-2
CASRGNYGYTF
TGTGCCAGCAGGGGTAACTATGGCTACACCTTC
>TRBV7-2|NA|NA|TRBJ2-6
CASSLVGGSGANVLTF
TGTGCCAGCAGCTTAGTCGGGGGCTCTGGGGCCAACGTCCTGACTTTC
>TRBV4-1|NA|NA|TRBJ1-5
CASSLLTGGGQPQHF
TGCGCCAGCAGCCTCCTGACGGGGGGCGGTCAGCCCCAGCATTTT
>TRBV23-1|NA|NA|TRBJ2-1
CASSQEGDRNEQFF
TGCGCCAGCAGTCAAGAGGGAGATAGGAATGAGCAGTTCTTC